These 27 T cell receptor beta chains were sequenced from one sample in a study of blood T cell repertoires in COVID-19. Assay: immunoSEQ multiplex PCR; the TCRdb copy retains only in-frame clones and omits some. Among over 300,000 clones, roughly 90% were seen once, and the ten largest hold 0.95% to 1.5%. The source material was peripheral blood. Every receptor here comes from a man aged 40-55 years with acute or convalescent COVID-19.

The CDR3 DNA sequence: TGCAGCGTTGAAGATCCCCGGGGTTCGGCCGGGGAGCTGTTTTTT. It codes for CSVEDPRGSAGELFF. The chain uses TRBV29-1 and TRBJ2-2, with D possibly TRBD2 on 5 matching bases. The germline CDR1 and CDR2 sequences are SQVTM and ANQGSEA. The germline V and J ends were trimmed by 0 bases and 6 bases, with 14 bases remaining between them. This CDR3 contains 15 residues.

The chain carries TRBV19 and TRBJ2-3; D is possibly TRBD1 (6 bases). With 4 bases removed from V and 4 bases from J, the gap between germline ends came to 18 bases. CDR1 is LNHDA and CDR2 is SQIVND in the germline V gene (reference sequence). The CDR3 has 16 residues. In nucleotides, the CDR3 is TGTGCCAGTAGTACAACATGGGGGCGGGCCTCAGATACGCAGTATTTT. Protein: CASSTTWGRASDTQYF.

The J gene is TRBJ2-2, the V gene TRBV11-2; D is undetermined. Trimming took 2 bases from V and 9 from J, leaving 13 bases between them. This CDR3 is built from 14 residues. Germline CDR1 is SGHAT and CDR2 is FQNNGV. CDR3 DNA sequence: TGTGCCAGCAGCTTAAGGAGTCTCGCCCGGGAGCTGTTTTTT. This translates into CASSLRSLARELFF. The whole variable domain, filled in from reference TRBV11-2 and TRBJ2-2, reads EAGVAQSPRYKIIEKRQSVAFWCNPISGHATLYWYQQILGQGPKLLIQFQNNGVVDDSQLPKDRFSAERLKGVDSTLKIQPAKLEDSAVYLCASSLRSLARELFFGEGSRLTVL.

J is TRBJ1-2 and V is TRBV5-1, with 7 bases lining up with TRBD1. V was clipped by 4 bases and J by 4 bases; unmatched bases: 16. Looked up from germline, CDR1 is SGHRS and CDR2 is YFSETQ. The CDR3 runs 17 residues. The CDR3 region has the DNA TGCGCCAGCAGCACGACAGGGAACAGTGGGGTGGTCTATGGCTACACCTTC. Its protein is CASSTTGNSGVVYGYTF.

The chain carries TRBV5-1 and TRBJ2-3; D is possibly TRBD2 (5 bases). This CDR3 has 16 amino acids. Germline V gene data show CDR1 as SGHRS and CDR2 as YFSETQ. Trimming left V 0 bases short and J 0 bases short, with 11 bases between. The chain's CDR3 is CASSLGGSGSTDTQYF. CDR3 coding DNA: TGCGCCAGCAGCTTGGGCGGCTCGGGGAGCACAGATACGCAGTATTTT.

In the case of this clone: At one end, the junction sequence differs from germline, possibly due to a read error. The CDR3 spells CASSKGLAGGQGETQYF. CDR3 sequence (DNA): TGTGCTAGCAGCAAAGGACTAGCGGGGGGGCAAGGAGAGACCCAGTACTTC. The rearrangement links TRBV7-7 to TRBJ2-5; 15 positions match TRBD2. The CDR3 covers 17 residues. Germline-derived CDR1 and CDR2 are SSHAT and FNYEAQ (reference sequence).

The chain has TRBV2 and TRBJ1-5, with D possibly being TRBD1 (5 bases). CDR3 length: 16 residues. Per the germline V gene, CDR1 is SNHLY and CDR2 is FYNNEI. Trimming removed 6 bases from V and 1 base from J, with 16 bases in between. The CDR3 protein is CASSRDPGGSNQPQHF. The CDR3 DNA reads TGTGCCAGCAGCCGCGACCCCGGGGGAAGCAATCAGCCCCAGCATTTT.

The chain carries TRBV6-1 and TRBJ2-2; 8 bases fit TRBD1. The CDR3 covers 16 residues. Germline CDR1 and CDR2: MNHNS and SASEGT. The V segment lost 0 bases and the J segment 5 bases; nucleotides outside the gene matches: 5. CDR3 bases: TGTGCCAGCAGTGAAGCTAGGACAGGGCGGACCGGGGAGCTGTTTTTT. It yields the protein CASSEARTGRTGELFF.

The V and J genes are TRBV10-1 and TRBJ1-1, with 8 bases identical to TRBD1. Germline-derived CDR1 and CDR2 are WNHNN and SYGVQD (reference sequence). The CDR3 runs 17 residues. V was pared by 5 bases and J by 1 base, with 12 bases of the junction left unmatched. The CDR3 sequence is CASSPTGQGFRNTEAFF. DNA for the CDR3: TGCGCCAGCAGTCCTACCGGACAGGGTTTCAGGAACACTGAAGCTTTCTTT.

The rearrangement links TRBV28 to TRBJ1-1; D not certain. V gave up 4 bases and J gave up 4 bases, with 10 bases separating them. Germline CDR1 MDHEN, CDR2 SYDVKM. This CDR3 spans 13 amino acids. CDR3 coding DNA: TGTGCCAGCAGTTACGGATCGGGCACTGAAGCTTTCTTT. The encoded protein is CASSYGSGTEAFF.

The gene calls are TRBV7-9 and TRBJ2-3; a possible D gene is TRBD2 (5 bases). The V gene's germline CDR1 is SEHNR and CDR2 FQNEAQ (reference sequence). The ends were cut back, 5 bases at V and 0 bases at J, with 12 bases in the middle. The CDR3 runs to 15 residues. CDR3 sequence: CASSGAVASTDTQYF. CDR3 bases: TGTGCCAGCAGCGGAGCGGTGGCTAGCACAGATACGCAGTATTTT.

The chain is built from TRBV10-3 and TRBJ2-3, with D possibly TRBD2 on 7 matching bases. The V end was cut by 7 bases, the J end by 3 bases, with 14 bases between. CDR3 size: 14 residues. Germline lookup yields CDR1 ENHRY and CDR2 SYGVKD. Here the CDR3 reads CAIMEGGSTDTQYF. The CDR3 nucleotides read TGTGCCATCATGGAGGGGGGGTCGACAGATACGCAGTATTTT.

This clone was recorded once. The chain combines TRBV11-2 with TRBJ2-7; D is possibly TRBD1 or TRBD2 (7 bases each). Deletions cut 4 bases from V and 7 bases from J, with 14 bases between. The CDR3 covers 13 residues. From germline, CDR1 is SGHAT and CDR2 FQNNGV. The CDR3 sequence is CASSSDREGEQYF. The CDR3 DNA reads TGTGCCAGCAGCTCAGACAGGGAGGGAGAGCAGTACTTC.

This sequence joins TRBV3-1 (or the pseudogene TRBV3-2) and TRBJ1-2; a weak D match, TRBD1 (5 bases). V lost 5 bases and J lost 8, with 12 bases in between. The germline CDR1 and CDR2 sequences are LGHDT and YNNKEL (reference sequence). This CDR3 is built from 12 residues. CDR3 bases: TGTGCCAGCAGCTCGGGACTCGGAGGCTACACCTTC. Translation: CASSSGLGGYTF.

The chain joins TRBV9 to TRBJ1-4, with no clear D. Germline V gives CDR1 SGDLS, CDR2 YYNGEE. The CDR3 has 15 amino acids. The germline V and J ends were trimmed by 2 bases and 0 bases, with 8 bases remaining between them. This chain's CDR3 is CASSVLAATNEKLFF. The CDR3 DNA reads as TGTGCCAGCAGCGTTTTGGCTGCAACTAATGAAAAACTGTTTTTT.

CDR3 amino acids: CASSLADRGPNIMREKLEEQYF. Written as DNA, the CDR3 is TGCGCCAGCAGCTTGGCCGACAGGGGTCCGAATATTATGAGGGAGAAGCTGGAGGAGCAGTACTTC. This chain connects TRBV5-1 to TRBJ2-7, with 8 bases aligning to TRBD1. V dropped 0 bases and J dropped 7; count of bases not matched to a gene: 30. The germline V gene encodes CDR1 SGHRS and CDR2 YFSETQ. CDR3 length equals 22 residues.

The rearrangement uses TRBV6-2 or TRBV6-3 and TRBJ1-1; possible D gene TRBD1, 6 bases. The CDR3 covers 15 residues. V dropped 5 bases and J dropped 3 bases, with 16 bases sitting between them. Germline loops: CDR1 MNHEY, CDR2 SVGEGT. CDR3 sequence: CASSGNRELDTEAFF. In nucleotides, the CDR3 is TGTGCCAGCAGTGGTAACAGGGAATTGGACACTGAAGCTTTCTTT.

The V call is TRBV3-1 (or the pseudogene TRBV3-2), the J call TRBJ1-2; D is possibly TRBD1 (6 bases). This CDR3 has 15 amino acids. CDR1 LGHDT and CDR2 YNNKEL come from the germline V gene (reference sequence). V was shortened by 2 bases and J by 4 bases, with 14 bases between the two germline ends. This CDR3 is CASSQIGGPGYGYTF. CDR3 nucleotides: TGTGCCAGCAGCCAAATCGGGGGGCCTGGCTATGGCTACACCTTC.

This clone has only one observation. This chain connects TRBV30 to TRBJ2-1, with 8 positions matching TRBD2. V was pared by 8 bases and J by 2 bases, with 8 bases of the junction left unmatched. Germline V lookup: CDR1 GTSNPN, CDR2 SVGIG (reference sequence). This CDR3 region has 14 residues. For the CDR3, the DNA is TGTGCCGGGACGGGCGGGAGGCCCTACAATGAGCAGTTCTTC. It specifies CAGTGGRPYNEQFF.

V is TRBV9 and J is TRBJ1-3; 8 nucleotides match TRBD1. Germline lookup yields CDR1 SGDLS and CDR2 YYNGEE. The ends lost 3 bases at V and 4 bases at J; junction bases unmatched: 9. The CDR3 runs 16 residues. CDR3 DNA sequence: TGTGCCAGCAGCGCCACATCAACAGGGGGAGGAAACACCATATATTTT. Its protein product is CASSATSTGGGNTIYF.

The J gene is TRBJ1-2, the V gene TRBV19; D possibly corresponds to TRBD1 (5 bases). This CDR3 region has 13 residues. CDR1 and CDR2 (germline): LNHDA, SQIVND (reference sequence). V was cut by 7 bases and J by 5 bases, with 14 bases left in between. DNA of the CDR3: TGTGCCAGTACCGGGGGGAGCGATTATGGCTACACCTTC. Its translation: CASTGGSDYGYTF.

This clone is a singleton in its sample. The V and J genes are TRBV5-1 and TRBJ1-2; 7 bases are shared with TRBD1. Per germline, CDR1 SGHRS and CDR2 YFSETQ. The CDR3 extends over 15 amino acids. The ends lost 0 bases at V and 3 bases at J; junction bases unmatched: 5. CDR3 sequence (DNA): TGCGCCAGCAGCTTGGACAGGGGCCGGGACTATGGCTACACCTTC. As protein: CASSLDRGRDYGYTF.

V is TRBV20-1 and J is TRBJ2-7; D is ambiguous. From germline, CDR1 is DFQATT and CDR2 SNEGSKA (reference sequence). The CDR3 runs 14 residues. Trimming took off 3 bases at V and 6 bases at J, with 18 bases between the two ends. The DNA for the CDR3 is TGCAGTGCTAGTGCCGAACTTGATACGGTCGAGCAGTACTTC. Translation: CSASAELDTVEQYF.

This clone was observed a handful of times. The chain recombines TRBV11-1 with TRBJ2-3, with 7 bases aligning to TRBD1. CDR1 and CDR2 (germline): SGHAT, FQDESV (reference sequence). The CDR3 runs 15 residues. V lost 4 bases, J lost 2 bases, and 6 bases stayed unmatched. The CDR3 DNA sequence: TGTGCCAGCAGCTCCCGGGACAGACCCACAGATACGCAGTATTTT. Protein sequence: CASSSRDRPTDTQYF. Variable domain in full (rest from reference TRBV11-1 and TRBJ2-3): EAEVAQSPRYKITEKSQAVAFWCDPISGHATLYWYRQILGQGPELLVQFQDESVVDDSQLPKDRFSAERLKGVDSTLKIQPAELGDSAMYLCASSSRDRPTDTQYFGPGTRLTVL.

This clone appeared once. The V call is TRBV5-1, the J call TRBJ1-3, with unresolved D. The CDR3 is made up of 16 amino acids. From germline, CDR1 is SGHRS and CDR2 YFSETQ. Between the trimmed V and J ends, which lost 0 bases and 0 bases, there was a span of 10 bases. The CDR3 here is CASSLAVHGSGNTIYF. The CDR3 DNA reads as TGCGCCAGCAGCTTGGCGGTTCATGGCTCTGGAAACACCATATATTTT.

J is TRBJ1-2 and V is TRBV5-1, with D hard to call. The CDR3 is 12 residues long. Germline CDR1 is SGHRS and CDR2 is YFSETQ. V dropped 1 base and J dropped 8 bases, with 9 bases sitting between them. DNA for the CDR3: TGCGCCAGCAGCTTGATCGATGGCGGCTACACCTTC. Protein: CASSLIDGGYTF.

V and J are TRBV2 and TRBJ1-1; possible D gene TRBD1, 5 bases. The CDR3 has 14 residues. Germline V gene data show CDR1 as SNHLY and CDR2 as FYNNEI. V gave up 6 bases and J gave up 6 bases, with 17 bases separating them. The CDR3 protein is CASRQMGGMAEAFF. The CDR3 DNA is TGTGCCAGCAGACAGATGGGGGGAATGGCTGAAGCTTTCTTT.